This TCR beta chain was sequenced for a study of blood T cell repertoires in COVID-19. Turning to the study itself: Collection of acute and convalescent COVID-19 samples took place in the United States, Italy and Spain. T cells, B-cell-depleted T cells, or PBMCs provided the cDNA or gDNA that served as material.

Germline CDR1 reads MDHEN; CDR2 reads SYDVKM. V gave up 5 bases and J gave up 7 bases, with 12 bases separating them. This CDR3 is built from 13 residues. Study processing details: Counts of nucleated cells, estimated from reference gene primer amplification, were obtained. Using immunoSEQ multiplex PCR, the repertoire was profiled, and TCRdb retains in-frame clones only, with some absent. V and J calls and clone size are given by that table; D and trimming were obtained from the DNA. This repertoire shows about 59,000 clones, roughly 90% found once; its top ten account for more than 15%. The chain has TRBV28 and TRBJ2-4; D is uncertain. The receptor was isolated from a man older than 75 with acute or convalescent COVID-19. Sequenced material: peripheral blood. CDR3 in DNA: TGTGCCAGCAGTACCCTTGGGCCCAACATTCAGTACTTC. Translated: CASSTLGPNIQYF.